The subject of this entry is one T cell receptor (beta chain). What it recognizes is unknown. These data come from a study of T cell responses to AZD1222 COVID-19 vaccine. Study results and caveats: Only after the peak T cell response were repertoires sampled. Clonal diversity was possibly underestimated; the donors were predominantly white British and more often female. Reportedly, nearly half of unique spike TCRs recognized epitopes outside B.1.351/B.1.1.7 mutations.

Assay used: immunoSEQ multiplex PCR; TCRdb lists only in-frame clones, some missing. The data contain over 70,000 clones, 80% to 90% of them singletons. Source: peripheral blood, taken 28 days after the second AZD1222 dose. The TCR was taken from an adult who received the AZD1222 COVID-19 vaccine.

CDR3 in DNA: TGTGCCAGTAGTAGGGGGACAGGCGGATATGGAGAGACCCAGTACTTC. As protein: CASSRGTGGYGETQYF. V and J are TRBV19 and TRBJ2-5, with 8 bases fitting TRBD1. The germline V gene encodes CDR1 LNHDA and CDR2 SQIVND (reference sequence). V trimming: 4 bases; J trimming: 4 bases; junction bases outside the gene matches: 11. CDR3 size: 16 residues.